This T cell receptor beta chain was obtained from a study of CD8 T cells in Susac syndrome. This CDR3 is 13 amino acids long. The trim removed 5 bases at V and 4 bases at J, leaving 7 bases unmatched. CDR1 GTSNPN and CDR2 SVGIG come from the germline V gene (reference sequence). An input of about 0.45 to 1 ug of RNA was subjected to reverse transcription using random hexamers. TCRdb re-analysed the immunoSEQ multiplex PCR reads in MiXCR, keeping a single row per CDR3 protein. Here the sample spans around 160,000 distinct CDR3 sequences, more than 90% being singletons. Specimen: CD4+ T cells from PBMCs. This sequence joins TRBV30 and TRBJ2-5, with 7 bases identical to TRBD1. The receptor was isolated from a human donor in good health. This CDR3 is CAWDRALGETQYF. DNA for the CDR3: TGTGCCTGGGACAGGGCTTTAGGAGAGACCCAGTACTTC.